The source of this TCR beta chain is a study of shared clonotypes between healthy human individuals (dated by TCRdb to the early 2020s). In the study overall: The cohort comprised a couple of women and a few men aged 18 to 49 years. For each donor, three plates each were used for CD4 naive and CD4 memory, two plates were used for CD8 naive, and one plate was used for CD8 memory. To estimate repertoire size and how much clonotype sharing occurs between individuals, the study deeply sequenced the blood TCR repertoires of roughly 5 healthy adults. Libraries were prepared and TCR repertoires were sequenced by different laboratories using diverse techniques, in order to increase sequencing depth and limit assay-specific biases. Per donor, leukapheresis produced somewhere between about 0.94 and 8.9 billion PBMCs.

Reading the germline V gene (reference sequence) gives CDR1 LNHNV and CDR2 YYDKDF. The CDR3 covers 13 residues, taking in both the cysteine and the phenylalanine. This entry keeps only the CDR3 DNA: 39 bases, framed from base 1. V is reduced by 0 bases and J by 7 bases, leaving a spacing of 6 bases between them. This clone appeared once. It has no known antigen specificity. No base quality information exists; no much larger clone differs at one position. The donors were healthy, HIV-negative adults with no recently reported acute infections or vaccinations. Every donor was a Caucasian adult residing in Nashville, Tennessee, USA. Magnetic negative selection was used to enrich CD4+ T cells, after which naive cells were positively selected on CD45RA and the negative fraction became the memory subset. Blood was obtained by leukapheresis, after which PBMCs were separated by Ficoll-Histopaque density gradient centrifugation and cryopreserved in liquid nitrogen vapor phase. Purity and quantity of every magnetically sorted T cell population were checked by analytical flow cytometry. Genomic DNA was isolated from each sorted fraction and quantified by UV absorbance on a Nanodrop 2000c.

Study-wide findings and limitations: Approximately 5% of naive CD4, roughly 3.6% of naive CD8, 2.3% of memory CD4, and more than 0.35% of memory CD8 clonotypes were shared across a handful of donors. Pairwise subsampling indicated that sequencing depth was expected to affect the degree of clonotype sharing among donors. Compared with non-shared clonotypes, clonotypes shared by all four sorted-subset donors had higher generation probabilities. Sampling was restricted to blood, and TCR repertoires in tissue are likely to differ from TCR repertoires in blood. The genetic and exposure-history diversity represented was limited by the small number of donors. Rarefaction of sorted-subset datasets indicated incomplete sequencing despite the large sequencing depth. Estimated clonotype richness was generally larger for naive than for memory subsets.

TCR CDR3 regions were amplified from genomic DNA by multiplex PCR using the deep immunoSEQ assay. Extracted genomic DNA from each cell subset was spread evenly across all wells of several immunoSEQ 96-well plates, with each plate serving as a replicate. For sorted subsets, 150 to 250 ng genomic DNA, equal to 30,000 to 35,000 T cell genomes, was loaded into each replicate PCR. Purified libraries were quantified with a Qubit 3.0 fluorometer, sized on a Bioanalyzer 2100, and re-quantified with the KAPA Library Quantification kit. Every immunoSEQ 96-well plate was sequenced on a separate single-read 150-cycle Illumina NextSeq 550 flow cell. The original pipeline was this. The immunoSEQ output contained only junctional sequences without quality scores, so filtering could not match that applied to full-length reads. To assign V/J genes and CDR3, sequences were annotated using PyIR, a Python wrapper for IgBLAST v1.9, with IMGT germline references. Reads with weak V/J assignments (E-value above 1e-6), missing CDR3, stop codons, out-of-frame junctions, or ambiguous translated residues were removed. A V3J clonotype was defined by an identical inferred V gene, J gene, and CDR3 amino acid sequence. Percentage overlap between repertoires was computed as shared unique clonotypes divided by the size of the smaller repertoire. RTK rarefaction, the Chao1 estimator, and Recon v2.1 estimates of unobserved clonotypes were used to assess repertoire richness. Generation probabilities were computed with OLGA for all TCRbeta clonotypes obtained by the gDNA method from a few donors. Sourced from immuneACCESS, this table was stored by TCRdb with only in-frame sequences that have V and J called. A share of the clones is absent; for the studies checked, an unresolved V gene accounts for under half, and the remainder has no known explanation. The DNA was the basis for D and trimming; V, J and clone size are from that table. This sample comprises roughly 2.4 million clones, 95% of them detected only once. The ten top clones hold roughly 0.13% of the sample.

The source of this sequence is a man between 18 and 29 years old in good health. In this chain, TRBV15 is recombined with TRBJ2-2, with no confident D gene call. Source material: naive CD4+ T cells sorted from blood. Sample cell subset or site, as interpreted from the label and publication: CD45RA+ positively selected. The DNA reads as follows: TGTGCCACCAGCAGAGATCGGATCGGGGAGCTGTTTTTT. Its coded protein is CATSRDRIGELFF.